These 18 T cell receptor beta chains came from one sample sequenced in a study of T cell responses to AZD1222 COVID-19 vaccine. The assay was immunoSEQ multiplex PCR, and TCRdb's table has in-frame clones only and misses some. Among roughly 70,000 clones listed, around 82% were seen once. The material was peripheral blood, obtained on day 0 of AZD1222 vaccination. The origin of the receptors is an adult in good health.

The rearrangement links TRBV10-3 to TRBJ1-2, with D unclear. From germline, CDR1 is ENHRY and CDR2 SYGVKD. This CDR3 region has 15 residues. V lost 0 bases and J 4 bases, leaving 12 bases between the germline ends. Here the CDR3 reads CAISESREDAYGYTF. As DNA, the CDR3 is TGTGCCATCAGTGAGTCGAGGGAGGATGCCTATGGCTACACCTTC.

The chain links TRBV5-1 to TRBJ2-3; 9 bases fit TRBD2. Germline values: CDR1 SGHRS, CDR2 YFSETQ. The CDR3 totals 15 residues. Trimming at V came to 6 bases and at J to 5 bases, leaving 10 bases not matched to a gene. The CDR3 here is CASMFGGGAKDTQYF. The CDR3, as DNA: TGCGCCAGCATGTTCGGCGGGGGGGCGAAAGATACGCAGTATTTT.

The chain carries TRBV7-2 and TRBJ2-2; 9 bases agree with TRBD2. Germline values: CDR1 SGHTA, CDR2 FQGNSA. The CDR3 is made up of 15 amino acids. V lost 5 bases to trimming and J lost 3 bases; unmatched junction nucleotides: 4. Written as DNA, the CDR3 is TGTGCCAGCAGCCTTAGCGGGGGAGACACCGGGGAGCTGTTTTTT. It codes for CASSLSGGDTGELFF.

The chain is built from TRBV28 and TRBJ2-7, with 7 bases identical to TRBD1. Germline V CDR1 and CDR2: MDHEN, SYDVKM. V trimming: 4 bases; J trimming: 2 bases; junction bases outside the gene matches: 8. The CDR3 is 15 residues long. CDR3 region: CASSSTGLLTYEQYF. For the CDR3, the DNA is TGTGCCAGCAGTTCGACAGGGCTACTAACCTACGAGCAGTACTTC.

The V call is TRBV11-3, the J call TRBJ2-3; TRBD1 might be the D (6 bases). CDR3 size: 13 residues. With 4 bases removed from V and 9 bases from J, the gap between germline ends came to 14 bases. The germline gives CDR1 SGHNT, CDR2 YENEEA. The CDR3 coding sequence is TGTGCCAGCAGCTCTACAGGGTTATCGACGCAGTATTTT. Translating gives CASSSTGLSTQYF.

The chain has TRBV6-1 and TRBJ2-1; D unclear. Germline lookup yields CDR1 MNHNS and CDR2 SASEGT. Trimming stripped 1 base from V and 8 bases from J, with 3 bases between. This CDR3 spans 11 amino acids. The chain's CDR3 is CASSEVDEQFF. CDR3 bases: TGTGCCAGCAGTGAAGTCGATGAGCAGTTCTTC.

The CDR3 is CASTLWEGSSPLHF. CDR3 sequence (DNA): TGTGCCAGCACCCTCTGGGAGGGGAGCTCACCCCTCCACTTT. J is TRBJ1-6 and V is TRBV2, with D maybe TRBD1 (5 bases). Germline CDR1 reads SNHLY; CDR2 reads FYNNEI. V was trimmed by 7 bases and J by 10 bases, leaving 17 bases between them. The CDR3 covers 14 residues.

V gene TRBV28 combines with J gene TRBJ1-4; D unclear. Trimming left V 2 bases short and J 8 bases short, with 6 bases between. The germline V gene has CDR1 MDHEN and CDR2 SYDVKM. The CDR3 covers 12 residues. The CDR3 nucleotides read TGTGCCAGCAGTTTACGGCGGGAAAAACTGTTTTTT. Its translation is CASSLRREKLFF.

CDR3 amino acids: CAWYRDRGRIGANVLTF. CDR3 DNA: TGTGCCTGGTACCGGGACAGGGGGCGGATAGGGGCCAACGTCCTGACTTTC. The V gene is TRBV30, the J gene TRBJ2-6; TRBD1 matches 12 bases. CDR1 GTSNPN and CDR2 SVGIG come from the germline V gene (reference sequence). V was clipped by 5 bases and J by 4 bases; unmatched bases: 9. This CDR3 contains 17 residues.

The chain recombines TRBV19 with TRBJ1-2; unclear D gene. The CDR3 extends over 14 amino acids. V was clipped by 0 bases and J by 4 bases, with 9 bases between them. The V gene's germline CDR1 is LNHDA and CDR2 SQIVND (reference sequence). This CDR3 is CASSIDILPYGYTF. The CDR3 DNA reads as TGTGCCAGTAGTATAGATATCCTGCCCTATGGCTACACCTTC.

This sequence joins TRBV19 and TRBJ1-5; tentatively, D is TRBD1 (6 bases). Germline CDR1 LNHDA, CDR2 SQIVND (reference sequence). This CDR3 contains 12 residues. Trimming removed 7 bases at V and 7 bases at J, with 11 bases between. This chain's CDR3 is CASKSGAQPQHF. The CDR3 DNA reads as TGTGCCAGTAAATCGGGGGCCCAGCCCCAGCATTTT.

The chain carries TRBV9 and TRBJ1-1, with 9 bases identical to TRBD1. The CDR3 has 16 residues. The germline CDR1 and CDR2 sequences are SGDLS and YYNGEE. V shed 0 bases and J 7 bases; nucleotides not matched to a gene: 10. Written as DNA, the CDR3 is TGTGCCAGCAGCGTAGGAGGAGGGACAGGGTCGGGTGAAGCTTTCTTT. It encodes CASSVGGGTGSGEAFF.

The chain uses TRBV5-4 and TRBJ2-1; 9 nucleotides agree with TRBD1. The germline gives CDR1 SGHNT, CDR2 YYREEE (reference sequence). V lost 0 bases to trimming and J lost 6 bases; unmatched junction nucleotides: 7. The CDR3 covers 16 residues. Here the CDR3 DNA reads TGTGCCAGCAGCTTGGGCGGGACAGGGACCTCCAATGAGCAGTTCTTC. Protein: CASSLGGTGTSNEQFF. Full variable domain (outside the CDR3, taken from reference TRBV5-4 and TRBJ2-1): ETGVTQSPTHLIKTRGQQVTLRCSSQSGHNTVSWYQQALGQGPQFIFQYYREEENGRGNFPPRFSGLQFPNYSSELNVNALELDDSALYLCASSLGGTGTSNEQFFGPGTRLTVL.

The genes are TRBV7-9 and TRBJ1-1; TRBD1 matches 9 bases. This CDR3 region has 19 residues. Germline lookup yields CDR1 SEHNR and CDR2 FQNEAQ (reference sequence). Losses at the gene ends were 0 bases for V and 5 bases for J; bases not matched to a gene: 16. CDR3 region: CASSLAGAGTGLRSTEAFF. CDR3 DNA sequence: TGTGCCAGCAGCTTAGCAGGGGCCGGGACAGGGTTGAGGAGTACTGAAGCTTTCTTT. Combining the CDR3 with reference TRBV7-9 and TRBJ1-1 gives the whole variable domain DTGVSQNPRHKITKRGQNVTFRCDPISEHNRLYWYRQTLGQGPEFLTYFQNEAQLEKSRLLSDRFSAERPKGSFSTLEIQRTEQGDSAMYLCASSLAGAGTGLRSTEAFFGQGTRLTVV.

V is TRBV7-9 and J is TRBJ1-3; no definite D call. The V gene lost 3 bases and the J gene lost 0 bases, with 12 bases spanning the gap. Germline-derived CDR1 and CDR2 are SEHNR and FQNEAQ (reference sequence). The CDR3 has 16 residues. CDR3 region: CASSFTAAYSGNTIYF. The CDR3 DNA reads TGTGCCAGCAGCTTCACAGCTGCCTACTCTGGAAACACCATATATTTT.

This sequence joins TRBV24-1 and TRBJ1-1; TRBD1 is a possible D gene (5 bases). Per germline, CDR1 KGHDR and CDR2 SFDVKD. Trimming pared 7 bases from V and 10 bases from J, leaving 18 bases between. The CDR3 totals 13 residues. CDR3 loop: CATRPSAGGIAFF. The DNA for the CDR3 is TGTGCCACCAGGCCCTCCGCGGGGGGTATAGCTTTCTTT.

The chain links TRBV3-1 (or the pseudogene TRBV3-2) to TRBJ2-5; possible D gene TRBD2, 6 bases. Trimming pared 5 bases from V and 2 bases from J, leaving 15 bases between. The CDR3 loop spans 15 amino acids. Germline CDR1 and CDR2: LGHDT and YNNKEL (reference sequence). In nucleotides, the CDR3 is TGTGCCAGCAGCGCTCCTGTGGGACTTCAAGAGACCCAGTACTTC. It encodes CASSAPVGLQETQYF.

The chain links TRBV29-1 to TRBJ1-3; D remains unclear. The V and J ends lost 3 bases and 6 bases respectively, with 6 bases between them. The CDR3 has 11 residues. In germline, CDR1 is SQVTM, CDR2 ANQGSEA. The CDR3 region is CSVEDENTIYF. Here the CDR3 DNA reads TGCAGCGTTGAGGATGAAAACACCATATATTTT.